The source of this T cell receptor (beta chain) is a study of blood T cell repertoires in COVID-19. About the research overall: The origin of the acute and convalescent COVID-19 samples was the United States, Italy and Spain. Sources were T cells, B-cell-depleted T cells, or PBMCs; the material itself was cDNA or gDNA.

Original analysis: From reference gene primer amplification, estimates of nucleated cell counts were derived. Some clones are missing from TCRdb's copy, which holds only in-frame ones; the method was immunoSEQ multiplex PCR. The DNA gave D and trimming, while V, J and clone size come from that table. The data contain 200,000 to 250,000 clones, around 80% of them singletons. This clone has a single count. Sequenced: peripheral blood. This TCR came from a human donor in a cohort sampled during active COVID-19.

The CDR3: CASSLGTGLEQFF. DNA for the CDR3: TGTGCCAGCAGTCTGGGGACAGGGCTTGAGCAGTTCTTC. The V call is TRBV27, the J call TRBJ2-1, with TRBD1 matching over 9 bases. After removal of 5 bases from V and 9 bases from J, the junction contained 5 bases not matched to a gene. Germline assignment: CDR1 MNHEY and CDR2 SMNVEV (reference sequence). This CDR3 comprises 13 residues.